This entry features one T cell receptor beta chain sequence. In the authors' workflow: Reference gene primer amplification gave estimated nucleated cell counts. Sequenced by immunoSEQ multiplex PCR; TCRdb stores in-frame clones only, minus some. That table supplies the V and J calls and clone size; D and trimming were determined from the DNA. The sample holds 260,000 or so clones, about four fifths seen once. The length of the CDR3 is 15 residues. The germline gives CDR1 SGHRS, CDR2 YFSETQ. The V gene lost 1 base and the J gene lost 5 bases, with 15 bases spanning the gap. This record comes from a study of blood T cell repertoires in COVID-19. As for the study in general: Collection of acute and convalescent COVID-19 samples took place in the United States, Italy and Spain. Sample material is recorded as cDNA or gDNA derived from T cells, B-cell-depleted T cells, or PBMCs.

Seattle patient enrollment occurred during active infection, with longitudinal follow-up thereafter. The sequenced sample consisted of peripheral blood. The V and J genes are TRBV5-1 and TRBJ2-5; possible D gene TRBD2, 5 bases. The source is an elderly woman with COVID-19, enrolled during active disease. The CDR3 is CASSLSPATGETQYF. CDR3 DNA: TGCGCCAGCAGCTTGAGTCCGGCCACGGGGGAGACCCAGTACTTC.